This T cell receptor (beta chain) was sequenced during a study of T cell responses to AZD1222 COVID-19 vaccine. This CDR3 contains 16 residues. Trimming took off 2 bases at V and 2 bases at J, with 14 bases between the two ends. Per the germline V gene, CDR1 is SGHDT and CDR2 is YYEEEE. To note about this clone: Antigen specificity is unknown.

Profiled with immunoSEQ multiplex PCR; TCRdb holds only in-frame clones, not every one. The sample lists fewer than 150,000 clones, 75% to 90% occurring once. Study conclusions and caveats: Vaccine-associated CD4 TCRs spanned spike, dominant at 160-218 and 743-854. Among those given AZD1222, only six were seropositive at baseline.

The V and J genes are TRBV5-6 and TRBJ1-5; D is ambiguous. The receptor's source is an adult in good health. This specimen was peripheral blood, taken on day 0 of AZD1222 vaccination. CDR3 DNA: TGTGCCAGCAGCTTAGGAGGTCCTATTGGCAATCAGCCCCAGCATTTT. Its translation: CASSLGGPIGNQPQHF. The full variable domain, in which reference TRBV5-6 and TRBJ1-5 provide the parts outside the CDR3, is DAGVTQSPTHLIKTRGQQVTLRCSPKSGHDTVSWYQQALGQGPQFIFQYYEEEERQRGNFPDRFSGHQFPNYSSELNVNALLLGDSALYLCASSLGGPIGNQPQHFGDGTRLSIL.